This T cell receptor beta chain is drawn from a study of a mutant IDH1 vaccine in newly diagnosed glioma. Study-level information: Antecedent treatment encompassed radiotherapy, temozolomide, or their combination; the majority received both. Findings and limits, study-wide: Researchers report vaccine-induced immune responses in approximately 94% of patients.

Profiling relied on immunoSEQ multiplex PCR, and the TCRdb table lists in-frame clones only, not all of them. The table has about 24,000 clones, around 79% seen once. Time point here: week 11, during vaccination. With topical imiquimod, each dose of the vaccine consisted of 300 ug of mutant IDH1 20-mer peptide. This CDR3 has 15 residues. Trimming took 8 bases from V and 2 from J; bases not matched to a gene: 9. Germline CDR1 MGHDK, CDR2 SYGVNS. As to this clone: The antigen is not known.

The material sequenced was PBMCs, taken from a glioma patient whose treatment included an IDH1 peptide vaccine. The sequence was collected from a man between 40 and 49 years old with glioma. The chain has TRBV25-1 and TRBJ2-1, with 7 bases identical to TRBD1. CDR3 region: CASLPWTGPYNEQFF. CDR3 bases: TGTGCCAGCCTGCCATGGACAGGCCCCTACAATGAGCAGTTCTTC.